The 7 T cell receptor beta chains given below trace back to one sample, sequenced in a study of glioma-infiltrating T cells after dendritic cell vaccination. Time point reported: after dendritic cell vaccination, including at tumor progression/relapse. Clones were read by immunoSEQ multiplex PCR, and TCRdb kept only the in-frame ones, dropping some. The sample includes more than 45,000 clones, around 83% seen only once; the top ten take approximately 15%. The sequences come from blood, collected after dendritic cell vaccination. The source of these receptors is a human donor with glioblastoma.

This clone occurred once. This chain uses TRBV4-3 with TRBJ1-4; 11 nucleotides line up with TRBD1. Germline CDR1 reads LGHNA; CDR2 reads YSLEER. This CDR3 has 17 residues. With V trimmed by 0 bases and J by 7 bases, 7 bases remained unmatched. The CDR3 DNA sequence: TGCGCCAGCAGCCAAGATCCTTGGGACAGGGGGTCTGAAAAACTGTTTTTT. This encodes CASSQDPWDRGSEKLFF.

The chain is built from TRBV7-2 and TRBJ2-1; TRBD1 is a possible D gene (6 bases). CDR1 and CDR2 (germline): SGHTA, FQGNSA. The CDR3 is made up of 15 amino acids. V lost 5 bases and J lost 1, with 12 bases in between. The CDR3 DNA reads TGTGCCAGCAGCCCAGCCGGGACATCCTACAATGAGCAGTTCTTC. Residues: CASSPAGTSYNEQFF.

The chain employs TRBV19 and TRBJ1-5, with D maybe TRBD1 (5 bases). Germline CDR1 reads LNHDA; CDR2 reads SQIVND (reference sequence). CDR3 length equals 14 residues. The V end was cut by 7 bases, the J end by 3 bases, with 13 bases between. The CDR3 DNA sequence: TGTGCCAGTAAAGGAGGGACCGACAATCAGCCCCAGCATTTT. Its protein is CASKGGTDNQPQHF.

The chain links TRBV6-6 to TRBJ2-7, with D unresolved. CDR1 and CDR2 from the germline V gene are MNHNY and SVGAGI (reference sequence). Between the trimmed V and J ends, which lost 0 bases and 3 bases, there was a span of 9 bases. The CDR3 has 14 amino acids. CDR3 region: CASSYSPGFYEQYF. The CDR3 nucleotides read TGTGCCAGCAGTTACTCCCCCGGGTTCTACGAGCAGTACTTC.

The chain is built from TRBV29-1 and TRBJ1-1; 8 bases map to TRBD1. Per germline, CDR1 SQVTM and CDR2 ANQGSEA. Trimming removed 5 bases from V and 9 bases from J; junction bases left unmatched: 14. The CDR3 loop spans 14 amino acids. For the CDR3, the DNA is TGCAGCGTTAAGAATCTCCGGACAGGGCCGCAAGCTTTCTTT. This sequence encodes CSVKNLRTGPQAFF.

The genes are TRBV27 and TRBJ1-2; 8 nucleotides match TRBD1. After removal of 1 base from V and 3 bases from J, the junction contained 7 bases not matched to a gene. The CDR3 covers 16 residues. Germline V CDR1 and CDR2: MNHEY, SMNVEV (reference sequence). CDR3 loop: CASSLLRTGNDYGYTF. The DNA for the CDR3 is TGTGCCAGCAGTTTATTACGGACAGGGAACGACTATGGCTACACCTTC.

The chain joins TRBV19 to TRBJ2-5, with 15 bases identical to TRBD2. The germline V gene encodes CDR1 LNHDA and CDR2 SQIVND (reference sequence). The CDR3 contains 16 residues. Trimming took 6 bases from V and 5 from J; bases not matched to a gene: 7. The CDR3 sequence: CASRGPGLAGGETQYF. CDR3 bases: TGTGCCAGTAGGGGACCGGGACTAGCGGGGGGCGAGACCCAGTACTTC.